The 32 T cell receptor beta chains below all came from one sample that was sequenced in a study of blood T cell repertoires in COVID-19 (dated by TCRdb to between 2020 and 2021). The library was prepared using the immunoSEQ multiplex PCR assay. TCRdb re-hosts the immuneACCESS table, in-frame sequences only. Its copies lack some clones; in the studies checked, an unresolved V gene accounts for under half of them, and the cause for the rest is not known. Counted in this sample were some 300,000 clones; about 91% of them appeared once. Of the sample, roughly a tenth is held by the ten largest clones. Sequenced sample: PBMCs or T cells enriched from blood (not recorded which). The receptors were sampled from a woman aged 40 to 50 who had recovered from COVID-19.

J is TRBJ2-5 and V is TRBV24-1, with D perhaps TRBD2 (6 bases). CDR1 is KGHDR, CDR2 SFDVKD, per germline. The CDR3 extends over 14 amino acids. Between the trimmed V and J ends, which lost 4 bases and 0 bases, there was a span of 8 bases. CDR3 sequence (DNA): TGTGCCACCAGTGACTGGGACTACCAAGAGACCCAGTACTTC. As protein: CATSDWDYQETQYF.

The chain joins TRBV27 to TRBJ1-2; 12 nucleotides align to TRBD1. Per germline, CDR1 MNHEY and CDR2 SMNVEV (reference sequence). The CDR3 spans 15 residues. Trimming took 6 bases from V and 8 from J; bases not matched to a gene: 10. CDR3 coding DNA: TGTGCCAGCAGCCCGGGACAGGGGGCTTCCTACGGCTACACCTTC. This gives the protein CASSPGQGASYGYTF.

The chain employs TRBV6-5 and TRBJ2-5, with TRBD2 as a possible D gene (5 bases). Trimming removed 5 bases from V and 1 base from J, with 11 bases in between. The CDR3 contains 14 residues. Germline V gives CDR1 MNHEY, CDR2 SVGAGI. The CDR3 protein is CASSPALGQETQYF. CDR3 in DNA: TGTGCCAGCAGTCCGGCACTAGGCCAAGAGACCCAGTACTTC.

V gene TRBV6-5 combines with J gene TRBJ2-1, with a weak D call TRBD2 (7 bases). Germline V CDR1 and CDR2: MNHEY, SVGAGI. Trimming stripped 0 bases from V and 3 bases from J, with 12 bases between. The CDR3 runs 16 residues. The CDR3: CASSYSGGAFYNEQFF. Here the CDR3 DNA reads TGTGCCAGCAGTTACTCAGGGGGGGCTTTCTACAATGAGCAGTTCTTC.

V gene TRBV5-1 combines with J gene TRBJ1-3, with D possibly being TRBD1 (6 bases). Between the trimmed V and J ends, which lost 5 bases and 4 bases, there was a span of 13 bases. This CDR3 is built from 14 residues. Germline V gene sequence: CDR1 SGHRS, CDR2 YFSETQ. CDR3: CASSLAGAGNTIYF. In DNA form, the CDR3 reads TGCGCCAGCAGTTTAGCAGGGGCCGGAAACACCATATATTTT.

The chain couples TRBV3-1 (or the pseudogene TRBV3-2) to TRBJ2-7; TRBD1 matches 10 bases. CDR3 length equals 15 residues. CDR1 and CDR2 from the germline V gene are LGHDT and YNNKEL (reference sequence). The junction had 7 bases not matched to a gene; V was cut back by 2 bases and J by 6 bases. Here the CDR3 DNA reads TGTGCCAGCAGCCAATACCGGGACAGGGGCCTCGAGCAGTACTTC. It encodes CASSQYRDRGLEQYF.

The genes are TRBV5-6 and TRBJ2-5; 10 bases agree with TRBD2. V gave up 2 bases and J gave up 4 bases; unmatched junction bases: 5. The CDR3 sequence is 15 residues long. Germline V gene sequence: CDR1 SGHDT, CDR2 YYEEEE. The CDR3 spells CASSLPSGSRETQYF. The DNA for the CDR3 is TGTGCCAGCAGCTTACCTAGCGGGAGTCGAGAGACCCAGTACTTC.

The table lists this clone with a count of one. The rearrangement uses TRBV19 and TRBJ1-6; 7 nucleotides line up with TRBD1. The CDR3 covers 15 residues. V shed 5 bases and J 10 bases; nucleotides not matched to a gene: 11. CDR1 and CDR2 (germline): LNHDA, SQIVND (reference sequence). The CDR3 reads CASSPKTGLGSPLHF. The DNA of the CDR3 is TGTGCCAGTAGTCCGAAGACAGGGCTTGGGTCACCCCTCCACTTT. The full variable domain, rest sourced from reference TRBV19 and TRBJ1-6, is DGGITQSPKYLFRKEGQNVTLSCEQNLNHDAMYWYRQDPGQGLRLIYYSQIVNDFQKGDIAEGYSVSREKKESFPLTVTSAQKNPTAFYLCASSPKTGLGSPLHFGNGTRLTVT.

In its sample, this clone was seen a few times. The chain employs TRBV11-3 and TRBJ2-3; 8 bases line up with TRBD2. CDR1 and CDR2 from the germline V gene are SGHNT and YENEEA. Trimming cost V 5 bases and J 10 bases; bases outside gene matches: 5. The CDR3 runs to 12 residues. CDR3 DNA: TGTGCCAGCAGCGTGAGCGGGAGCGCGCAGTATTTT. Protein product: CASSVSGSAQYF.

This clone was observed once. This sequence joins TRBV29-1 and TRBJ1-1; TRBD1 agrees at 7 bases. This CDR3 has 14 amino acids. Trimming cost V 4 bases and J 3 bases; bases outside gene matches: 8. CDR1 is SQVTM, CDR2 ANQGSEA, per germline. CDR3 nucleotides: TGCAGCGTTGTTCGACAGGGTAGGGACACTGAAGCTTTCTTT. This codes for CSVVRQGRDTEAFF.

The V gene is TRBV4-1, the J gene TRBJ1-4, with a possible D match to TRBD1 (5 bases). Trimming cost V 8 bases and J 8 bases, with 15 bases left between them. CDR1 is MGHRA, CDR2 YSYEKL, per germline. This CDR3 is built from 13 residues. CDR3 region: CASSGPLGEKLFF. The DNA for the CDR3 is TGCGCCAGCTCAGGGCCGTTGGGGGAAAAACTGTTTTTT.

The DNA of the CDR3 is TGTGCCAGCAGCTTGCAGGGTACCGGGGAGCTGTTTTTT. Protein product: CASSLQGTGELFF. This chain connects TRBV11-2 to TRBJ2-2, with TRBD1 as a possible D gene (5 bases). Germline CDR1 reads SGHAT; CDR2 reads FQNNGV. The V end was cut by 3 bases, the J end by 5 bases, with 7 bases between. There are 13 residues in the CDR3.

The rearrangement joins TRBV4-3 to TRBJ2-7, with D perhaps TRBD2 (6 bases). Germline V gene lookup returns CDR1 LGHNA and CDR2 YSLEER. The CDR3 contains 14 residues. Trimming shortened V by 3 bases and J by 4 bases, and 13 bases separated the two germline ends. The CDR3 nucleotides are TGCGCCAGCAGCCAGTCCACGGGAGAATACGAGCAGTACTTC. Its protein product is CASSQSTGEYEQYF.

The V and J genes are TRBV3-1 (or the pseudogene TRBV3-2) and TRBJ2-5; D ambiguous. The V end was cut by 0 bases, the J end by 5 bases, with 7 bases between. The V gene's germline CDR1 is LGHDT and CDR2 YNNKEL (reference sequence). The CDR3 covers 13 residues. CDR3 bases: TGTGCCAGCAGCCAAGATTCGTCGGAGACCCAGTACTTC. It specifies CASSQDSSETQYF.

V and J are TRBV30 and TRBJ2-3, with 8 nucleotides matching TRBD2. Germline CDR1 is GTSNPN and CDR2 is SVGIG (reference sequence). After removal of 4 bases from V and 4 bases from J, the junction contained 19 bases not matched to a gene. The CDR3 length is 18 residues. CDR3 sequence (DNA): TGTGCCTGGAATCCATTGGGTCGGGCCAGCGGGAGAGCAGATACGCAGTATTTT. Its protein product is CAWNPLGRASGRADTQYF.

The chain uses TRBV3-1 (or the pseudogene TRBV3-2) and TRBJ1-1; D call uncertain. V lost 1 base and J lost 0, with 3 bases in between. The CDR3 length is 13 residues. CDR1 and CDR2 from the germline V gene are LGHDT and YNNKEL (reference sequence). The CDR3 loop reads CASSQVMNTEAFF. The DNA for the CDR3 is TGTGCCAGCAGCCAAGTTATGAACACTGAAGCTTTCTTT.

The DNA of the CDR3 is TGTGCCAGCAGCCAGCTAGCTTACGAGCAGTACTTC. The encoded protein is CASSQLAYEQYF. The chain uses TRBV14 and TRBJ2-7; perhaps TRBD2 as D (5 bases). The germline V gene encodes CDR1 SGHDN and CDR2 FVKESK. Trimming removed 3 bases at V and 4 bases at J, with 7 bases between. The CDR3 has 12 residues.

The rearrangement links TRBV5-1 to TRBJ1-1; the D gene is possibly TRBD1 (6 bases). The CDR3 extends over 14 amino acids. The ends were cut back, 5 bases at V and 0 bases at J, with 11 bases in the middle. From germline, CDR1 is SGHRS and CDR2 YFSETQ. CDR3 region: CASRSTGLNTEAFF. CDR3 coding DNA: TGCGCCAGCAGGAGCACAGGGCTGAACACTGAAGCTTTCTTT. The variable domain in full, completed from reference TRBV5-1 and TRBJ1-1, reads KAGVTQTPRYLIKTRGQQVTLSCSPISGHRSVSWYQQTPGQGLQFLFEYFSETQRNKGNFPGRFSGRQFSNSRSEMNVSTLELGDSALYLCASRSTGLNTEAFFGQGTRLTVV.

This chain uses TRBV5-1 with TRBJ2-5; no reliable D call. Germline V CDR1 and CDR2: SGHRS, YFSETQ. This CDR3 has 13 amino acids. V shed 1 base and J shed 5 bases, with 9 bases lying between them. CDR3 residues: CASSLLQRETQYF. The DNA of the CDR3 is TGCGCCAGCAGCTTGCTCCAGAGGGAGACCCAGTACTTC.

The chain carries TRBV12-5 and TRBJ1-1; D not resolved. This CDR3 contains 12 residues. V lost 7 bases, J lost 1 base, and 7 bases lay in between. CDR1 and CDR2 (germline): LGHNT, FRNRAP. The CDR3 DNA follows: TGTGCTAGTGACCTAGGGAACACTGAAGCTTTCTTT. It translates to CASDLGNTEAFF.

This chain connects TRBV4-3 to TRBJ2-5, with D possibly matching TRBD2 (5 bases). The CDR3 has 16 residues. CDR1 and CDR2 from the germline V gene are LGHNA and YSLEER. Deletions cut 4 bases from V and 5 bases from J, with 20 bases between. CDR3 amino acids: CASSPDGGGLGETQYF. The CDR3 region has the DNA TGCGCCAGCAGCCCCGACGGAGGCGGGCTTGGGGAGACCCAGTACTTC.

The CDR3, as DNA: TGTGCCAGCAGCGTGACTGGAAATGAAAAACTGTTTTTT. It specifies CASSVTGNEKLFF. The rearrangement links TRBV7-6 to TRBJ1-4; no clear D. V lost 5 bases to trimming and J lost 5 bases, with 9 bases between them. Germline CDR1 SGHVS, CDR2 FNYEAQ. This CDR3 has 13 amino acids.

V usage is TRBV19 and J usage is TRBJ2-3; weak D call: TRBD1 (6 bases). Germline lookup yields CDR1 LNHDA and CDR2 SQIVND (reference sequence). V lost 9 bases, J lost 2 bases, and 12 bases lay in between. This CDR3 comprises 13 residues. The DNA of the CDR3 is TGTGCCAGCCTTGGACAGCTCACAGATACGCAGTATTTT. This gives the protein CASLGQLTDTQYF.

The chain links TRBV6-5 to TRBJ1-1; a possible D gene is TRBD1 (5 bases). The germline V gene encodes CDR1 MNHEY and CDR2 SVGAGI. This CDR3 spans 12 amino acids. V was clipped by 6 bases and J by 3 bases, with 8 bases between them. Here the CDR3 DNA reads TGTGCCAGCAGGACAGCTGACACTGAAGCTTTCTTT. It encodes CASRTADTEAFF.

The chain has TRBV7-8 and TRBJ1-1, with 7 bases fitting TRBD1. Germline CDR1 SGHVS, CDR2 FQNEAQ. This CDR3 is built from 16 residues. The junction had 10 bases not matched to a gene; V was cut back by 5 bases and J by 1 base. CDR3 protein: CASSPLLTGRNTEAFF. The CDR3 DNA follows: TGTGCCAGCAGCCCCCTCCTGACAGGGAGGAACACTGAAGCTTTCTTT. The variable domain in full, completed from reference TRBV7-8 and TRBJ1-1, reads GAGVSQSPRYKVAKRGQDVALRCDPISGHVSLFWYQQALGQGPEFLTYFQNEAQLDKSGLPSDRFFAERPEGSVSTLKIQRTQQEDSAVYLCASSPLLTGRNTEAFFGQGTRLTVV.

The chain has TRBV10-3 and TRBJ1-1; possible D gene TRBD1, 5 bases. This CDR3 has 14 amino acids. V was shortened by 6 bases and J by 1 base, with 12 bases between the two germline ends. Germline values: CDR1 ENHRY, CDR2 SYGVKD. In DNA, the CDR3 is TGTGCCATCAGCCTGGGACTCACGAACACTGAAGCTTTCTTT. It yields the protein CAISLGLTNTEAFF.

The chain combines TRBV3-1 (or the pseudogene TRBV3-2) with TRBJ1-4, with TRBD1 identical over 7 bases. Trimming at V came to 2 bases and at J to 8 bases, leaving 8 bases not matched to a gene. Germline lookup yields CDR1 LGHDT and CDR2 YNNKEL (reference sequence). The CDR3 contains 15 residues. The CDR3 here is CASSQTRTGFEKLFF. The DNA for the CDR3 is TGTGCCAGCAGCCAAACCCGGACAGGTTTCGAAAAACTGTTTTTT.

This chain joins TRBV3-1 (or the pseudogene TRBV3-2) and TRBJ1-1; 8 bases align to TRBD1. This CDR3 comprises 14 residues. V was clipped by 6 bases and J by 2 bases; unmatched bases: 5. Per the germline V gene, CDR1 is LGHDT and CDR2 is YNNKEL (reference sequence). The DNA of the CDR3 is TGTGCCAGCAGTTCGGACAGGGCAAACACTGAAGCTTTCTTT. Its protein product is CASSSDRANTEAFF.

The chain is built from TRBV5-8 and TRBJ2-7; D gene unclear. The length of the CDR3 is 13 residues. V was clipped by 0 bases and J by 1 base, with 5 bases between them. CDR1 SGHTS and CDR2 YDEGEE come from the germline V gene. The CDR3 nucleotides are TGTGCCAGCAGCTTGGTCTCTTCCTACGAGCAGTACTTC. Translation: CASSLVSSYEQYF. Full variable domain (rest looked up from reference TRBV5-8 and TRBJ2-7): EAGVTQSPTHLIKTRGQQATLRCSPISGHTSVYWYQQALGLGLQFLLWYDEGEERNRGNFPPRFSGRQFPNYSSELNVNALELEDSALYLCASSLVSSYEQYFGPGTRLTVT.

The chain employs TRBV4-3 and TRBJ1-2; 8 nucleotides agree with TRBD1. The CDR3 covers 16 residues. Losses at the gene ends were 0 bases for V and 4 bases for J; bases not matched to a gene: 7. Germline CDR1 LGHNA, CDR2 YSLEER. CDR3 sequence (DNA): TGCGCCAGCAGCCAAGAATTTAGGACAGGGCCCTATGGCTACACCTTC. It codes for CASSQEFRTGPYGYTF.

The chain recombines TRBV27 with TRBJ1-2; 7 bases are shared with TRBD1. The V segment lost 8 bases and the J segment 5 bases; nucleotides outside the gene matches: 8. The CDR3 length is 13 residues. Looked up from germline, CDR1 is MNHEY and CDR2 is SMNVEV (reference sequence). The chain's CDR3 is CASWDSLTYGYTF. CDR3 nucleotide sequence: TGTGCCAGCTGGGACAGCCTTACGTATGGCTACACCTTC.

The chain employs TRBV12-5 and TRBJ1-1, with D possibly being TRBD1 (6 bases). The CDR3 has 13 residues. Looked up from germline, CDR1 is LGHNT and CDR2 is FRNRAP. V was shortened by 6 bases and J by 3 bases, with 11 bases between the two germline ends. The CDR3 DNA reads TGTGCTAGTGGAACAGGGAGATACACTGAAGCTTTCTTT. It specifies CASGTGRYTEAFF.